This T cell receptor (beta chain) came from a study of blood T cell repertoires in COVID-19. Using immunoSEQ multiplex PCR, the repertoire was profiled, and TCRdb retains in-frame clones only, with some absent. The table includes about 46,000 clones, roughly 91% detected once. Germline V CDR1 and CDR2: SEHNR, FQNEAQ (reference sequence). The V gene lost 1 base and the J gene lost 6 bases, with 13 bases spanning the gap. The CDR3 extends over 15 amino acids. The origin of this receptor is a man between 45 and 60 years old with active COVID-19. The sample was peripheral blood. This chain links TRBV7-9 with TRBJ2-1; tentative D call: TRBD2 (7 bases). CDR3 coding DNA: TGTGCCAGCAGCTTAGAGGGGGGGCCCCTCAATGAGCAGTTCTTC. It codes for CASSLEGGPLNEQFF.